Presented here are 30 T cell receptor beta chains from one specimen sequenced in a study of vaccination and CD4 T cells after COVID-19. Cultured CD4+ T cells had their DNA profiled by the Oncomine TCR Beta short-read assay. TCRdb re-called the PCR reads with MiXCR, one entry per CDR3 protein. The profile shows 9,500 to 15,000 distinct CDR3 sequences, more than 70% of them singletons. No antigen has been identified for these receptors. Treatment described: roughly 11-day PBMC culture with coronavirus spike peptide pools or control peptides (ViraFEST assay). The sequencing input was CD4+ T cells from blood, cultured in vitro. Every receptor here comes from a human donor who had recovered from COVID-19.

CDR3 amino acids: CSAPDSQGIYGYTF. CDR3 nucleotide sequence: TGCAGTGCTCCCGATAGTCAGGGGATCTATGGCTACACCTTC. The chain combines TRBV20-1 with TRBJ1-2; D is possibly TRBD1 (6 bases). V was cut by 5 bases and J by 4 bases, with 17 bases left in between. In germline, CDR1 is DFQATT, CDR2 SNEGSKA (reference sequence). The CDR3 is 14 residues long.

The genes are TRBV30 and TRBJ2-5; no clear D gene. V was trimmed by 3 bases and J by 1 base, leaving 9 bases between them. From germline, CDR1 is GTSNPN and CDR2 SVGIG (reference sequence). This CDR3 is 13 amino acids long. CDR3 in amino acids: CAWSGWGQETQYF. The DNA of the CDR3 is TGTGCCTGGAGCGGGTGGGGCCAAGAGACCCAGTACTTC.

The V and J genes are TRBV28 and TRBJ1-2; D not certain. This CDR3 comprises 15 residues. V was clipped by 7 bases and J by 8 bases, with 23 bases between them. CDR1 is MDHEN and CDR2 is SYDVKM in the germline V gene. The CDR3: CASTQGSADSSGYTF. The CDR3 DNA reads as TGTGCCAGCACCCAAGGTTCCGCCGATTCTTCGGGCTACACCTTC.

This clonotype has more than one count but fewer than ten. This chain uses TRBV12-3 or TRBV12-4 with TRBJ1-5; D not resolved. This CDR3 comprises 16 residues. V shed 2 bases and J shed 4 bases, with 15 bases lying between them. The chain's CDR3 is CASSLRLGLRNQPQHF. The CDR3 bases are TGTGCCAGCAGTTTAAGGTTAGGGTTGAGAAATCAGCCCCAGCATTTT.

This chain connects TRBV11-2 to TRBJ1-2; a weak D match, TRBD1 (5 bases). Germline CDR1 reads SGHAT; CDR2 reads FQNNGV. The CDR3 has 18 residues. V lost 6 bases and J lost 2, with 25 bases in between. DNA for the CDR3: TGTGCCAGCAGACCCCTCGGGCCCAGGGCAGAGGGGAACTATGGCTACACCTTC. Translated, it gives CASRPLGPRAEGNYGYTF.

This chain joins TRBV6-2 or TRBV6-3 and TRBJ2-1, with 8 bases fitting TRBD2. The trim removed 6 bases at V and 9 bases at J, leaving 10 bases unmatched. This CDR3 spans 14 amino acids. Germline CDR1 reads MNHEY; CDR2 reads SVGEGT. The CDR3 sequence: CASRVIAGPAEQFF. In DNA, the CDR3 is TGTGCCAGCAGAGTGATAGCGGGGCCAGCTGAGCAGTTCTTC.

This chain links TRBV7-6 with TRBJ2-7; D perhaps matches TRBD1 (5 bases). With 0 bases removed from V and 2 bases from J, the gap between germline ends came to 14 bases. Germline V gene data show CDR1 as SGHVS and CDR2 as FNYEAQ. CDR3 length equals 16 residues. CDR3 nucleotides: TGTGCCAGCAGCTTAGCGACGACAGCGACACCCTACGAGCAGTACTTC. It is translated as CASSLATTATPYEQYF.

The chain employs TRBV29-1 and TRBJ2-5; TRBD2 matches at 15 bases. Germline CDR1 is SQVTM and CDR2 is ANQGSEA. This CDR3 has 19 amino acids. With 7 bases clipped from V and 5 bases from J, the junction kept 20 bases outside the gene matches. The CDR3 spells CSAGGGMSGLAGGLETQYF. In DNA, the CDR3 is TGCAGCGCCGGGGGTGGTATGTCCGGACTAGCGGGAGGGTTGGAGACCCAGTACTTC.

The rearrangement links TRBV30 to TRBJ2-6; D call uncertain. The CDR3 sequence is 16 residues long. The V end lost 1 base, the J end lost 5 bases, and 15 bases lay between the germline ends. From germline, CDR1 is GTSNPN and CDR2 SVGIG (reference sequence). In DNA, the CDR3 is TGTGCCTGGAGTGAGCTCGACACCCCCTGGGCCAACGTCCTGACTTTC. Amino acid sequence: CAWSELDTPWANVLTF.

J is TRBJ2-2 and V is TRBV7-2, with 8 bases matching TRBD1. V was clipped by 5 bases and J by 5 bases; unmatched bases: 10. CDR3 size: 16 residues. Germline lookup yields CDR1 SGHTA and CDR2 FQGNSA. This CDR3 reads CASSPTGTGPTGELFF. The CDR3 DNA follows: TGTGCCAGCAGCCCAACCGGGACAGGACCTACCGGGGAGCTGTTTTTT. The full variable domain, completed using reference TRBV7-2 and TRBJ2-2, is GAGVSQSPSNKVTEKGKDVELRCDPISGHTALYWYRQSLGQGLEFLIYFQGNSAPDKSGLPSDRFSAERTGGSVSTLTIQRTQQEDSAVYLCASSPTGTGPTGELFFGEGSRLTVL.

V usage is TRBV4-1 and J usage is TRBJ1-5; D not resolved. Germline CDR1 MGHRA, CDR2 YSYEKL. The CDR3 is 19 amino acids. Trimming left V 4 bases short and J 0 bases short, with 22 bases between. The CDR3 region is CASSPVKFGDLGSNQPQHF. For the CDR3, the DNA is TGCGCCAGCAGCCCCGTAAAATTTGGGGATCTGGGTAGCAATCAGCCCCAGCATTTT.

The genes are TRBV27 and TRBJ1-5; D is perhaps TRBD1 (5 bases). The V and J ends lost 6 bases and 6 bases respectively, with 12 bases between them. Germline V CDR1 and CDR2: MNHEY, SMNVEV (reference sequence). The CDR3 has 13 amino acids. Here the CDR3 DNA reads TGTGCCAGCAGCCGGGACGCTGGTCAGCCCCAGCATTTT. Translating it yields CASSRDAGQPQHF.

The chain combines TRBV2 with TRBJ2-7; 8 bases are a match to TRBD2. This CDR3 has 15 residues. V lost 7 bases and J lost 3; bases outside the gene matches: 11. Germline V gives CDR1 SNHLY, CDR2 FYNNEI. CDR3 nucleotide sequence: TGTGCCAGCAAAAGAAGCGGGAGAGCTTACTACGAGCAGTACTTC. Amino acids: CASKRSGRAYYEQYF.

The chain employs TRBV29-1 and TRBJ1-2; no definite D call. The CDR3 contains 9 residues. The V end lost 3 bases, the J end lost 10 bases, and 6 bases lay between the germline ends. Germline lookup yields CDR1 SQVTM and CDR2 ANQGSEA. CDR3 nucleotide sequence: TGCAGCGTTGACAATCCCTACACCTTC. It codes for CSVDNPYTF.

The rearrangement joins TRBV6-2 or TRBV6-3 to TRBJ2-1; TRBD2 matches at 11 bases. The germline CDR1 and CDR2 sequences are MNHEY and SVGEGT. V was pared by 3 bases and J by 5 bases, with 15 bases of the junction left unmatched. This CDR3 contains 19 residues. The CDR3 bases are TGTGCCAGCAGTTATCTGCCGATCGGTAGCGGGAGGGCCGACAATGAGCAGTTCTTC. This encodes CASSYLPIGSGRADNEQFF.

The chain couples TRBV20-1 to TRBJ2-7; the D gene is possibly TRBD1 (6 bases). The CDR3 spans 13 residues. The V end was cut by 5 bases, the J end by 3 bases, with 14 bases between. The germline V gene encodes CDR1 DFQATT and CDR2 SNEGSKA (reference sequence). The CDR3 DNA follows: TGCAGTGCTCCCGCTCAGGGGCGCTACGAGCAGTACTTC. This codes for CSAPAQGRYEQYF.

This chain uses TRBV7-3 with TRBJ1-2; tentative D call: TRBD1 (5 bases). The V end lost 5 bases, the J end lost 8 bases, and 18 bases lay between the germline ends. CDR1 is SGHTA, CDR2 FQGTGA, per germline. This CDR3 contains 14 residues. CDR3 nucleotides: TGTGCCAGCAGCGAAAAAACTGGGGGAGGCGGCTACACCTTC. Translating gives CASSEKTGGGGYTF.

The CDR3 DNA is TGTGCCAGCAGCTTGACGGTTGGTACTGAAGCTTTCTTT. It codes for CASSLTVGTEAFF. The J gene is TRBJ1-1, the V gene TRBV7-3; D is unresolved. V lost 3 bases and J 5 bases, leaving 10 bases between the germline ends. The CDR3 is 13 residues long. CDR1 is SGHTA, CDR2 FQGTGA, per germline.

This clonotype was observed a few times. V gene TRBV10-1 combines with J gene TRBJ2-2; D might be TRBD1 (5 bases). The CDR3 totals 14 residues. Germline lookup yields CDR1 WNHNN and CDR2 SYGVQD (reference sequence). V lost 6 bases and J lost 6, with 14 bases in between. CDR3 loop: CASRLDGASGELFF. The CDR3 DNA is TGCGCCAGCAGACTCGATGGGGCGTCCGGGGAGCTGTTTTTT.

This chain connects TRBV28 to TRBJ1-2; D possibly corresponds to TRBD1 (5 bases). Trimming removed 6 bases from V and 5 bases from J, with 16 bases in between. Germline V gene lookup returns CDR1 MDHEN and CDR2 SYDVKM. The CDR3 spans 14 residues. CDR3 DNA sequence: TGTGCCAGCAGAGCGGCAGGGTCGCCATATGGCTACACCTTC. It translates to CASRAAGSPYGYTF.

V is TRBV29-1 and J is TRBJ1-1; D not resolved. V lost 5 bases and J 0 bases, leaving 16 bases between the germline ends. Per germline, CDR1 SQVTM and CDR2 ANQGSEA. The CDR3 spans 15 residues. The CDR3 loop is CSVYSPTFMNTEAFF. CDR3 coding DNA: TGCAGCGTTTACTCCCCGACGTTCATGAACACTGAAGCTTTCTTT.

V is TRBV7-2 and J is TRBJ2-3, with D perhaps given as TRBD1 or TRBD2 (6 bases each). V shed 0 bases and J shed 1 base, with 14 bases lying between them. Germline assignment: CDR1 SGHTA and CDR2 FQGNSA. This CDR3 contains 17 residues. For the CDR3, the DNA is TGTGCCAGCAGCTTAGCGCTCCCGGGGGCCGGCACAGATACGCAGTATTTT. Translation gives CASSLALPGAGTDTQYF.

The rearrangement links TRBV20-1 to TRBJ1-2; TRBD1 is a possible D gene (5 bases). V was shortened by 5 bases and J by 8 bases, with 18 bases between the two germline ends. Germline V gene data show CDR1 as DFQATT and CDR2 as SNEGSKA (reference sequence). The CDR3 covers 13 residues. The CDR3 DNA is TGCAGTGCTTCCGTCAGGGTAGGGCAGGGCTACACCTTC. Translation gives CSASVRVGQGYTF.

The sample holds a few counts of this clonotype. V is TRBV20-1 and J is TRBJ2-3; 8 bases align to TRBD2. The CDR3 covers 15 residues. The J segment lost 8 bases and the V segment lost 6 bases, leaving 16 bases of the junction unmatched. Germline V gene data show CDR1 as DFQATT and CDR2 as SNEGSKA (reference sequence). The CDR3 here is CSAPVGTSETVTQYF. The CDR3 DNA reads as TGCAGTGCCCCGGTGGGGACTAGTGAAACCGTTACGCAGTATTTT.

The chain couples TRBV11-3 to TRBJ2-7; 10 bases fit TRBD2. The DNA end favors TRBJ2-5, so the J call may be wrong. This CDR3 spans 17 amino acids. Germline values: CDR1 SGHNT, CDR2 YENEEA. In DNA form, the CDR3 reads TGTGCCAGCAGCTTAGGCCGCCTCGGGACTAGCGAAGAGACCCAGTACTTC. It yields the protein CASSLGRLGTSEETQYF.

This chain connects TRBV5-5 to TRBJ2-7, with D tentatively TRBD2 (5 bases). Germline values: CDR1 SGHKS, CDR2 YYEKEE (reference sequence). The CDR3 covers 15 residues. The V gene lost 0 bases and the J gene lost 3 bases, with 13 bases spanning the gap. CDR3 coding DNA: TGTGCCAGCAGCTTGGCTGTGCGGGTGGGCTACGAGCAGTACTTC. Translating it yields CASSLAVRVGYEQYF.

This clonotype was detected only a few times. The gene calls are TRBV6-5 and TRBJ2-5; a possible D gene is TRBD2 (6 bases). The CDR3 has 16 residues. Germline CDR1 is MNHEY and CDR2 is SVGAGI. Between the trimmed V and J ends, which lost 0 bases and 1 base, there was a span of 12 bases. For the CDR3, the DNA is TGTGCCAGCAGTTACTCGTACGGGAGAACCCAAGAGACCCAGTACTTC. Amino acids: CASSYSYGRTQETQYF.

The genes are TRBV7-2 and TRBJ2-7; the D gene is possibly TRBD2 (5 bases). Germline lookup yields CDR1 SGHTA and CDR2 FQGNSA. This CDR3 is built from 15 residues. The V gene lost 5 bases and the J gene lost 4 bases, with 18 bases spanning the gap. The CDR3 sequence is CASSLTALVLYEQYF. CDR3 bases: TGTGCCAGCAGCCTGACGGCACTAGTGCTTTACGAGCAGTACTTC.

The chain carries TRBV7-9 and TRBJ1-1, with a weak D call TRBD1 (6 bases). The V and J ends lost 5 bases and 0 bases respectively, with 16 bases between them. The CDR3 spans 16 residues. CDR1 is SEHNR, CDR2 FQNEAQ, per germline (reference sequence). The CDR3: CASSKGVLSLNTEAFF. CDR3 DNA: TGTGCCAGCAGCAAGGGGGTGCTAAGTTTGAACACTGAAGCTTTCTTT.

The rearrangement uses TRBV12-3 or TRBV12-4 and TRBJ1-5; D is unclear. Trimming removed 2 bases from V and 6 bases from J, with 2 bases in between. The CDR3 has 11 amino acids. CDR3 sequence reads: CASSLSQPQHF. In DNA form, the CDR3 reads TGTGCCAGCAGTTTAAGTCAGCCCCAGCATTTT.